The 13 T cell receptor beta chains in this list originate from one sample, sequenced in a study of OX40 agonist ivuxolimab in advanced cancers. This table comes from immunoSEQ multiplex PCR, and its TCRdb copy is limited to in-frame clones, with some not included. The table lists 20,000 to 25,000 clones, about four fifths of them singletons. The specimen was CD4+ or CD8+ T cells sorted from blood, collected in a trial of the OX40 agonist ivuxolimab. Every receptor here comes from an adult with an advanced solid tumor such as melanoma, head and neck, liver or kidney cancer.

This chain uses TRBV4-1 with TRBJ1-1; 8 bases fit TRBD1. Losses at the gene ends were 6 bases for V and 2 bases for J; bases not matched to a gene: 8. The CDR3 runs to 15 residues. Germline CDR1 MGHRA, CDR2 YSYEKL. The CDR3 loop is CASSQHRGTNTEAFF. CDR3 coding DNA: TGCGCCAGCAGTCAACACAGGGGGACTAACACTGAAGCTTTCTTT.

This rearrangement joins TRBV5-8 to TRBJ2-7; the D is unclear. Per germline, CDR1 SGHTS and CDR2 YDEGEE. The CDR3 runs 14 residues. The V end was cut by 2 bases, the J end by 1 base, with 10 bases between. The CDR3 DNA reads TGTGCCAGCAGCTTAAGACGGAGATCCTACGAGCAGTACTTC. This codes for CASSLRRRSYEQYF.

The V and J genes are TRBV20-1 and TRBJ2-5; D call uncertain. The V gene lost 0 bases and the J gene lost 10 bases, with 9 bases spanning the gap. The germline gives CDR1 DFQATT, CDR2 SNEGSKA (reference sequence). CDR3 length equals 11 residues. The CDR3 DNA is TGCAGTGCTAGAGATGGGTACCTCCAGTACTTC. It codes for CSARDGYLQYF.

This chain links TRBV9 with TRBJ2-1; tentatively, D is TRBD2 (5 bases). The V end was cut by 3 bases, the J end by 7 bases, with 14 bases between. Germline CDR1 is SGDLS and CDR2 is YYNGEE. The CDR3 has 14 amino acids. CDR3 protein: CASSASGGFNEQFF. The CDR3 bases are TGTGCCAGCAGCGCAAGTGGAGGATTTAATGAGCAGTTCTTC.

DNA of the CDR3: TGTGCCAGCTCAACCCCAGGACTAGCGGCGAACACCGGGGAGCTGTTTTTT. Residues: CASSTPGLAANTGELFF. The V and J genes are TRBV18 and TRBJ2-2; 10 bases agree with TRBD2. After removal of 5 bases from V and 0 bases from J, the junction contained 6 bases not matched to a gene. Germline V gives CDR1 KGHSH, CDR2 LQKENI. CDR3 length: 17 residues.

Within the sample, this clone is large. The chain's CDR3 is CASPTESPRGRIGNQPQHF. The CDR3 nucleotides read TGTGCCAGTCCGACCGAAAGCCCCAGGGGGCGAATCGGCAATCAGCCCCAGCATTTT. The chain recombines TRBV21-1 with TRBJ1-5; whether TRBD1, the table's D call, matches the DNA was not checked. TRBV21-1 is flagged as a pseudogene. The CDR3 length is 19 residues.

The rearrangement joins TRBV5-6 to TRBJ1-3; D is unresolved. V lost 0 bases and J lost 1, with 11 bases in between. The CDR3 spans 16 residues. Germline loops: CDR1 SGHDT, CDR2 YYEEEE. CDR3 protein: CASSLGPGSSGNTIYF. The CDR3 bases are TGTGCCAGCAGCTTGGGGCCAGGCTCGTCTGGAAACACCATATATTTT.

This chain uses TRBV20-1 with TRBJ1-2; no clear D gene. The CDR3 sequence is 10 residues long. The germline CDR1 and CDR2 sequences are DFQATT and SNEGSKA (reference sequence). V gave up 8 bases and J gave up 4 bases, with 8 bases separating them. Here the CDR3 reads CSPPGYGYTF. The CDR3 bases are TGCAGTCCCCCGGGCTATGGCTACACCTTC.

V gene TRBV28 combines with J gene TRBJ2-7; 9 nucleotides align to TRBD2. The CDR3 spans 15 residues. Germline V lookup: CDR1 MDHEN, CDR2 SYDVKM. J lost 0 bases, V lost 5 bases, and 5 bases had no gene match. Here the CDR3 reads CASSPPSGISYEQYF. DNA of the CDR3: TGTGCCAGCAGTCCACCTAGCGGGATCTCCTACGAGCAGTACTTC.

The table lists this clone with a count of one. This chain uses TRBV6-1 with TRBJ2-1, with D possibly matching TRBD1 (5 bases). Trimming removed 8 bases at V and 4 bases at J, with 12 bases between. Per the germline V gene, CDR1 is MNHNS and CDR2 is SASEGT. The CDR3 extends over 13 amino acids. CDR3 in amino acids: CASQGSPYNEQFF. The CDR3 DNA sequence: TGTGCCAGCCAGGGTAGCCCTTACAATGAGCAGTTCTTC.

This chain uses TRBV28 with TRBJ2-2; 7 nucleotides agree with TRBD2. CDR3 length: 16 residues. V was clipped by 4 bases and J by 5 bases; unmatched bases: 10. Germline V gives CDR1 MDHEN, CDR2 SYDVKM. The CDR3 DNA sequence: TGTGCCAGCAGTTCCCCCGGCGGGAGTAAGACCGGGGAGCTGTTTTTT. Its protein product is CASSSPGGSKTGELFF.

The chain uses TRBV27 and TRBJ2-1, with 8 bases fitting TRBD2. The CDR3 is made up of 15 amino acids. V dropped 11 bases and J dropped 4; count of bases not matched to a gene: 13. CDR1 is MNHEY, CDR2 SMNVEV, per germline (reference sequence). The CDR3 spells CASLPTSGLYNEQFF. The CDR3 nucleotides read TGTGCCTCACTCCCCACTAGCGGACTTTACAATGAGCAGTTCTTC.

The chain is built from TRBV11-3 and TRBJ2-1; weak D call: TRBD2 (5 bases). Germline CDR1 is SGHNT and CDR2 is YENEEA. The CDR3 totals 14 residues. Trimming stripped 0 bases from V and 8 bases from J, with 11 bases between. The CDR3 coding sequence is TGTGCCAGCAGCTTAGATGTTGCAGCGGATGAGCAGTTCTTC. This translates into CASSLDVAADEQFF.